Here is one TCR beta chain with its context. Germline V gene lookup returns CDR1 MDHEN and CDR2 SYDVKM. CDR3 size: 16 residues. V was pared by 6 bases and J by 0 bases, with 8 bases of the junction left unmatched. This record comes from a study of T cell responses to AZD1222 COVID-19 vaccine. The table came from immunoSEQ multiplex PCR; TCRdb's copy has only in-frame clones and leaves some out. The sample shows about 120,000 clones, around nine tenths of them seen only once. This specimen consisted of peripheral blood, obtained on day 0 of AZD1222 vaccination. This chain links TRBV28 with TRBJ1-3, with 7 bases matching TRBD1. The source of this sequence is an adult in good health. CDR3 in amino acids: CASSLPTGFSGNTIYF. The DNA for the CDR3 is TGTGCCAGCAGCCTCCCGACAGGGTTCTCTGGAAACACCATATATTTT.